The T cell receptor (beta chain) described here comes from a study of shared clonotypes between healthy human individuals. Study summary: The donor group consisted of two women and three men, aged 18 to 49. There were three CD4 naive, three CD4 memory, two CD8 naive and one CD8 memory plates per donor.

The germline CDR1 and CDR2 sequences are KGHSH and LQKENI. V was trimmed by 1 base and J by 2 bases, leaving 14 bases between them. The CDR3 extends over 16 amino acids. The method was immunoSEQ multiplex PCR; TCRdb's version includes in-frame clones alone and lacks a portion of them. The table has 1.6 million or so clones, around 97% seen once. The TCR originated in a man aged 25-45 years in good health. Sequenced input: naive CD4+ T cells sorted from blood. Subset defined: CD45RA+ positively selected. V is TRBV18 and J is TRBJ1-1, with D possibly TRBD1 on 6 matching bases. In DNA form, the CDR3 reads TGTGCCAGCTCACCACTGAGCAGGGGAGGAAACACTGAAGCTTTCTTT. Its translation is CASSPLSRGGNTEAFF.